This T cell receptor (beta chain) was identified during a study of blood T cells in healthy people across ages. With a J-beta primer mix and a sample-barcoded 5' primer, a second PCR ran about 6 to 11 cycles. From the 5' RACE reads, TCRdb called clonotypes with MiXCR, one entry per CDR3 protein. The table has a few hundred thousand distinct CDR3 sequences, about 52% seen once. The study, taken as a whole, reports: Diversity estimated from one million T cells was considered an underestimate. Comparison with aged donors showed that long-lived donors had more naive CD4+ cells and higher diversity.

CDR3 length: 14 residues. The germline CDR1 and CDR2 sequences are KGHSH and LQKENI. V was trimmed by 0 bases and J by 7 bases, leaving 12 bases between them. On this clonotype itself: Antigen specificity is unknown.

The chain is built from TRBV18 and TRBJ1-2; D is ambiguous. Sequenced material: blood. This receptor was obtained from a man between 60 and 75 years old in good health. CDR3 nucleotides: TGTGCCAGCTCACCACCGCTGGATTCGGGTGGCTACACCTTC. Translated, it gives CASSPPLDSGGYTF.